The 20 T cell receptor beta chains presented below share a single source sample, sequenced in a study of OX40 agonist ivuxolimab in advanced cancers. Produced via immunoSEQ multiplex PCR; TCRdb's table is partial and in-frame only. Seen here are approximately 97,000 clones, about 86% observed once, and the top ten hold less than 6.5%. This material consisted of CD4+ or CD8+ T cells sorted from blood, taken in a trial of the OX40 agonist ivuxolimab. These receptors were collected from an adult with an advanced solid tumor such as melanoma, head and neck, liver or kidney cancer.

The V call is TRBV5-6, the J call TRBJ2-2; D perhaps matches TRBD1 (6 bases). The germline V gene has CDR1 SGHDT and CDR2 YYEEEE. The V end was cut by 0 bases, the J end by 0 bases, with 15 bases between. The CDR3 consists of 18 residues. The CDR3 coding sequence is TGTGCCAGCAGCTTGGTCCGGGACAAAAGCCCGAACACCGGGGAGCTGTTTTTT. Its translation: CASSLVRDKSPNTGELFF.

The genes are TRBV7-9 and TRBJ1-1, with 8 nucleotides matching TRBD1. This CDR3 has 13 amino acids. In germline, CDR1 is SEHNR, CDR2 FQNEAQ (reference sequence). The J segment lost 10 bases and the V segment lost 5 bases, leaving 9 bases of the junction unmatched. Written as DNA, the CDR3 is TGTGCCAGCAGCGGATTGACAGGGGATGGAGCTTTCTTT. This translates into CASSGLTGDGAFF.

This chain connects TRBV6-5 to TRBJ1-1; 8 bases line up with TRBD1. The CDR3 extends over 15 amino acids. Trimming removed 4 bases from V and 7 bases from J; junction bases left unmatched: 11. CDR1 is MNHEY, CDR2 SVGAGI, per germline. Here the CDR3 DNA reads TGTGCCAGCAGTTTCCTGACAGGGGAGAATAATGAAGCTTTCTTT. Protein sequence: CASSFLTGENNEAFF.

The CDR3 region is CASSPGLHNGEQFF. The CDR3 DNA is TGTGCCAGCAGCCCAGGCCTACATAACGGGGAGCAGTTCTTC. This chain connects TRBV7-2 to TRBJ2-1; the D is unclear. Germline CDR1 SGHTA, CDR2 FQGNSA. The CDR3 contains 14 residues. Trimming removed 5 bases at V and 10 bases at J, with 18 bases between.

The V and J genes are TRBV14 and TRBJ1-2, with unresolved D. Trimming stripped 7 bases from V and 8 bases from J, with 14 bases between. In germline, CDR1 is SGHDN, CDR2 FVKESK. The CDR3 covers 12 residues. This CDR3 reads CASIKGGYGYTF. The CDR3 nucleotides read TGTGCCAGCATAAAGGGCGGCTACGGCTACACCTTC.

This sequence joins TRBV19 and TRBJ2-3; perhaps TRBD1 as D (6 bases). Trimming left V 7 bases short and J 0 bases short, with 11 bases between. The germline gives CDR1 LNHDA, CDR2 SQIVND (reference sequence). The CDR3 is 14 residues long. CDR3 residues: CASKTGLSTDTQYF. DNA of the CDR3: TGTGCCAGTAAGACAGGACTTAGCACAGATACGCAGTATTTT.

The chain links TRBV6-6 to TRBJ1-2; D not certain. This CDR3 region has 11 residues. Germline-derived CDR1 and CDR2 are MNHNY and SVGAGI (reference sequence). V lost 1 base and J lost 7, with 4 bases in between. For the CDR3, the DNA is TGTGCCAGCAGTTACTATGGTGGCTACACCTTC. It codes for CASSYYGGYTF.

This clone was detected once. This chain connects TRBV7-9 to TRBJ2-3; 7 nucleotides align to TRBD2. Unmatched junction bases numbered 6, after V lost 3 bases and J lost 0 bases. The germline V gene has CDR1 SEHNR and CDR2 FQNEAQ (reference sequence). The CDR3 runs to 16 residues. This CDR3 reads CASSFPSGASTDTQYF. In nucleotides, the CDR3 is TGTGCCAGCAGCTTCCCTAGCGGTGCTAGCACAGATACGCAGTATTTT.

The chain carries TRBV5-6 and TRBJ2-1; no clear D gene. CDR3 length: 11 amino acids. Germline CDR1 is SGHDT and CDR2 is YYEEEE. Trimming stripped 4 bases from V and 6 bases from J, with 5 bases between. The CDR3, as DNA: TGTGCCAGCAGCGCCTTCAATGAGCAGTTCTTC. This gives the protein CASSAFNEQFF.

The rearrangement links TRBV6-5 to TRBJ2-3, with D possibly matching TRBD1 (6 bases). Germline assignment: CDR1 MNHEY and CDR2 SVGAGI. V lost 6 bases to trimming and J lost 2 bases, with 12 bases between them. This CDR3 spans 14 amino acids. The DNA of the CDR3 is TGTGCCAGCAGAATGGACAGAGCCACAGATACGCAGTATTTT. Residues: CASRMDRATDTQYF.

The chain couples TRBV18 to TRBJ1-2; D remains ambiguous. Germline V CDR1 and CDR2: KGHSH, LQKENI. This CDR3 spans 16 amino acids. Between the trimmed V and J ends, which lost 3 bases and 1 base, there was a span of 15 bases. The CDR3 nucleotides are TGTGCCAGCTCACCCATACAGAGCCACAATAACTATGGCTACACCTTC. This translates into CASSPIQSHNNYGYTF.

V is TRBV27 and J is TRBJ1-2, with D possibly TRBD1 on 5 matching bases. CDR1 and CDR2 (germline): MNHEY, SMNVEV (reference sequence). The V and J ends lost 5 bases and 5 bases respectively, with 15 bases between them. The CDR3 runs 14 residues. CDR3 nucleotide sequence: TGTGCCAGCAGTCCCCGCGGGACGTTATATGGCTACACCTTC. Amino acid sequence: CASSPRGTLYGYTF.

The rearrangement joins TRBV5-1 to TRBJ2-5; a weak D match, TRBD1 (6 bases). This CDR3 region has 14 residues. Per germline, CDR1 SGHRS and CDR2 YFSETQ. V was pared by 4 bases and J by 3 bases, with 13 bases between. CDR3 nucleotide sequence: TGCGCCAGCAGCCCGGGGACACCGAAAGAGACCCAGTACTTC. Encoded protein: CASSPGTPKETQYF.

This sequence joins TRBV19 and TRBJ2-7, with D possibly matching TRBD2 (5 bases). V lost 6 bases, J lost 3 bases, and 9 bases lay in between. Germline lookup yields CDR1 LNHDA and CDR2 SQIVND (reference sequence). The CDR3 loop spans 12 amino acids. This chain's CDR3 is CASRGAGYEQYF. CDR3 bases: TGTGCCAGTAGGGGTGCGGGCTACGAGCAGTACTTC.

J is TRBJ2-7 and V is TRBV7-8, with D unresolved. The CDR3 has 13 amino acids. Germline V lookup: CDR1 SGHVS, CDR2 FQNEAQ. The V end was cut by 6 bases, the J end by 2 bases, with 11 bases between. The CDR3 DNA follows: TGTGCCAGCAGAGAAGGGATCCCCTACGAGCAGTACTTC. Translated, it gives CASREGIPYEQYF.

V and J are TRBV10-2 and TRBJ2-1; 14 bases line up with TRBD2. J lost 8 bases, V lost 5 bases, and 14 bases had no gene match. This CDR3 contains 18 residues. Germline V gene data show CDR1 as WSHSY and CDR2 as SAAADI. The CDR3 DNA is TGCGCCAGCAGTTCTTTCCGGACTAGCGGGAGGCTGGTGGATGAGCAGTTCTTC. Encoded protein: CASSSFRTSGRLVDEQFF.

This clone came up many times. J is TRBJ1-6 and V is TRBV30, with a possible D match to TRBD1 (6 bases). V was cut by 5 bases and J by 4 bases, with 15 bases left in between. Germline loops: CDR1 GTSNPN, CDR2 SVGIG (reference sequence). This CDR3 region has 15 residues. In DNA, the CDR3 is TGTGCCTGGTCACGGCAGGGGATGTATAATTCACCCCTCCACTTT. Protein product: CAWSRQGMYNSPLHF.

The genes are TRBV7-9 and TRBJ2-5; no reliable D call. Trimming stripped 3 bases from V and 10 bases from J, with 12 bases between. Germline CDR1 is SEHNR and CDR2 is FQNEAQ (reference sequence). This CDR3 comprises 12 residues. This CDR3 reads CASSFDTKGQYF. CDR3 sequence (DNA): TGTGCCAGCAGCTTTGACACCAAGGGCCAGTACTTC.

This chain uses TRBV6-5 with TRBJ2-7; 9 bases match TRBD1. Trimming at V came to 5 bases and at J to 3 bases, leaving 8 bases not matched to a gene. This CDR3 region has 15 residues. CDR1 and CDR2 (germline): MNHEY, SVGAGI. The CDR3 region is CASSGPGQGFYEQYF. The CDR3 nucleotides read TGTGCCAGCAGTGGACCGGGACAGGGATTCTACGAGCAGTACTTC.

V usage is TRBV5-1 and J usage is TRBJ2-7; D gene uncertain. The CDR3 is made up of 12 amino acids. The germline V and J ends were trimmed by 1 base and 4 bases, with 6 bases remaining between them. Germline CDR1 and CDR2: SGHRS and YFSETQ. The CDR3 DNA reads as TGCGCCAGCAGCTTGTTTGGGTACGAGCAGTACTTC. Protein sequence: CASSLFGYEQYF.